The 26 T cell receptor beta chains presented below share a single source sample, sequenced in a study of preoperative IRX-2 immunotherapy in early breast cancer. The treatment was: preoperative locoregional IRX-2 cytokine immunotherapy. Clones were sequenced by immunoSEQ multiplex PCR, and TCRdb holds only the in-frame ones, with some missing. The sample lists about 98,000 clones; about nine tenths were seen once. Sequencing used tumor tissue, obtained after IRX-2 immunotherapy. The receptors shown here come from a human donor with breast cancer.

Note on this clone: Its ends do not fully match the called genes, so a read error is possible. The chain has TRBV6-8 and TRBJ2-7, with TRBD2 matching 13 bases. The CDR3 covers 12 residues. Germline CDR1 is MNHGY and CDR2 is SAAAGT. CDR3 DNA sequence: TGTGCCAGCAGCATACTAGCGGGAGGGCTTCATTTC. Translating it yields CASSILAGGLHF.

The CDR3 sequence is CASSRNVPGLTEAFF. In nucleotides, the CDR3 is TGTGCCAGCAGCCGCAATGTACCGGGTCTCACTGAAGCTTTCTTT. The chain couples TRBV28 to TRBJ1-1; the D is unclear. The CDR3 spans 15 residues. Trimming cost V 6 bases and J 4 bases, with 18 bases left between them. The germline CDR1 and CDR2 sequences are MDHEN and SYDVKM.

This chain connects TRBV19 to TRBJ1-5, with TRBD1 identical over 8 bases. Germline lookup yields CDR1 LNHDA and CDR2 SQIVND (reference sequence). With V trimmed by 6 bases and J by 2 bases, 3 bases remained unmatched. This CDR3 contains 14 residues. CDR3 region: CASSPTGGNQPQHF. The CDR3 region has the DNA TGTGCCAGTAGCCCGACAGGGGGCAATCAGCCCCAGCATTTT.

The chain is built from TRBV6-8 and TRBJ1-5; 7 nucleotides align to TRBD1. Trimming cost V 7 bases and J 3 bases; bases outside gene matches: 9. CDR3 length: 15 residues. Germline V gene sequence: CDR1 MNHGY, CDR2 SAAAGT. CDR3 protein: CASNYRGGSNQPQHF. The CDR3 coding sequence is TGTGCCAGCAACTACAGGGGCGGATCCAATCAGCCCCAGCATTTT.

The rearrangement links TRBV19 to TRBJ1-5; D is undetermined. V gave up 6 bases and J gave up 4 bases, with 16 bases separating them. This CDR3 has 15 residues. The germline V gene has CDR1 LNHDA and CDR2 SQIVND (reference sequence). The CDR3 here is CASRSQPPGNQPQHF. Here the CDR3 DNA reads TGTGCCAGTAGAAGCCAACCCCCGGGGAATCAGCCCCAGCATTTT.

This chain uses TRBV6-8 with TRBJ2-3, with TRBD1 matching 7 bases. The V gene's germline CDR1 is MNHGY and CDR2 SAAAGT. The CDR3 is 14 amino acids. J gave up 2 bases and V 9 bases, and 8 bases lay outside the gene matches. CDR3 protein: CASARQGLTDTQYF. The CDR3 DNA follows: TGTGCCAGTGCTAGACAGGGCCTCACAGATACGCAGTATTTT.

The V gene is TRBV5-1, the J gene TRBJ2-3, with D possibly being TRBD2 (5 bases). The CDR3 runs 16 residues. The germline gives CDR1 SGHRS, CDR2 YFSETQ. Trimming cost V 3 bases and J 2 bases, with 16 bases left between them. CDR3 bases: TGCGCCAGCAGCTCAGGACTCTCCTATGTCACAGATACGCAGTATTTT. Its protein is CASSSGLSYVTDTQYF.

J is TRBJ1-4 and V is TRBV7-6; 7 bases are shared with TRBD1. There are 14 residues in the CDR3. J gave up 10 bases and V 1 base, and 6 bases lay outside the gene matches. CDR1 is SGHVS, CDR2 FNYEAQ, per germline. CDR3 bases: TGTGCCAGCAGCTTAGAGGCCCAGGGGGGAAAACTGTTTTTT. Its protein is CASSLEAQGGKLFF.

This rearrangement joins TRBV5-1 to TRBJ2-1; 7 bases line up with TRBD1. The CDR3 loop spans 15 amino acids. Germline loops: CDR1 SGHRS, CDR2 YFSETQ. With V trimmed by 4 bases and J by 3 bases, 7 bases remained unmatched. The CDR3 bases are TGCGCCAGCAGCATCACAGGGGATATCTACAATGAGCAGTTCTTC. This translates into CASSITGDIYNEQFF. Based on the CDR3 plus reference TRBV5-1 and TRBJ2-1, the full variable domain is KAGVTQTPRYLIKTRGQQVTLSCSPISGHRSVSWYQQTPGQGLQFLFEYFSETQRNKGNFPGRFSGRQFSNSRSEMNVSTLELGDSALYLCASSITGDIYNEQFFGPGTRLTVL.

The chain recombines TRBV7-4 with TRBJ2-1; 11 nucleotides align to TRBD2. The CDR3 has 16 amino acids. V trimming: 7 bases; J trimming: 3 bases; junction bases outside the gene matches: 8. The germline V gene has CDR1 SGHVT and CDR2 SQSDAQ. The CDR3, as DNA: TGTGCCAGCATCACCACTCTAGCGGGAGGCTACAATGAGCAGTTCTTC. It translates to CASITTLAGGYNEQFF.

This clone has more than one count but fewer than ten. The CDR3 sequence is CASSYSRLDQPQHF. In DNA form, the CDR3 reads TGTGCCAGCAGTTACTCGAGGCTTGATCAGCCCCAGCATTTT. V and J are TRBV6-8 and TRBJ1-5; no definite D call. There are 14 residues in the CDR3. The germline gives CDR1 MNHGY, CDR2 SAAAGT. With 0 bases removed from V and 5 bases from J, the gap between germline ends came to 8 bases.

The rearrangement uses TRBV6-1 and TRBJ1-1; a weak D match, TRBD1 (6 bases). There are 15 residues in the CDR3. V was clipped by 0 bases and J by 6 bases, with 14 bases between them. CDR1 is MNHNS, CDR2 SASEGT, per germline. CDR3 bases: TGTGCCAGCAGTGAAGCCCTAGGGGGGTATGCTGAAGCTTTCTTT. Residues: CASSEALGGYAEAFF.

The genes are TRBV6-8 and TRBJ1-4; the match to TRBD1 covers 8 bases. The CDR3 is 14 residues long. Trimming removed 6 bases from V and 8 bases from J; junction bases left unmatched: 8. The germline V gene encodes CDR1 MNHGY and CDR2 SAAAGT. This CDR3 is CASRNTGGHEKLFF. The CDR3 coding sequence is TGTGCCAGCAGGAATACAGGGGGGCACGAAAAACTGTTTTTT.

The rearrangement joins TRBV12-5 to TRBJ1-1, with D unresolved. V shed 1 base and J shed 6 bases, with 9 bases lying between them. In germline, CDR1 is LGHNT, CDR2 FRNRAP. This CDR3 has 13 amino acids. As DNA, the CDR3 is TGTGCTAGTGGTTTGGATACACGGCCTGAAGCTTTCTTT. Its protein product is CASGLDTRPEAFF.

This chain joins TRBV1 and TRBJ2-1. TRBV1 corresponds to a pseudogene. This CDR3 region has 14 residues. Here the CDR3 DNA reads TGCGCCAGCAGCCAAGGAACGGGCTTCAATGAGCAGTTCTTC. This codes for CASSQGTGFNEQFF.

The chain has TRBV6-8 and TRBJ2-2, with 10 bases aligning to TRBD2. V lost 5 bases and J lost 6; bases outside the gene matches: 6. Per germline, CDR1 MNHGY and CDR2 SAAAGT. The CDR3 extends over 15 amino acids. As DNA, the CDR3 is TGTGCCAGCAGTGTCCAGCGGGAGGGCCCCGGGGAGCTGTTTTTT. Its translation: CASSVQREGPGELFF.

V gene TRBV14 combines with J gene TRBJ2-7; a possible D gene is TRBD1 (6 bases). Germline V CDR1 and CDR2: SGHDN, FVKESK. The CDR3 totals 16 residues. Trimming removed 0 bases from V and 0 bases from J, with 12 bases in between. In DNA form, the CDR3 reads TGTGCCAGCAGCCAAGATGGTACAGGGACCTCCTACGAGCAGTACTTC. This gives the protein CASSQDGTGTSYEQYF.

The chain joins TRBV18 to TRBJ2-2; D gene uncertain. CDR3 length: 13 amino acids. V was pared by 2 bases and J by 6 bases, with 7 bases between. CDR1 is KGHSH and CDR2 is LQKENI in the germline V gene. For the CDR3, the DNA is TGTGCCAGCTCACCATCCCCTGCCGGGGAGCTGTTTTTT. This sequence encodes CASSPSPAGELFF.

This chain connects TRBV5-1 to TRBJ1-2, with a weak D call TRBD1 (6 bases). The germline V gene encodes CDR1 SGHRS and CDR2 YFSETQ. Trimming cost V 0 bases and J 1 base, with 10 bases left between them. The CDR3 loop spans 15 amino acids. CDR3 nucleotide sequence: TGCGCCAGCAGCTTGGCCGGGACAAATAACTATGGCTACACCTTC. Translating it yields CASSLAGTNNYGYTF.

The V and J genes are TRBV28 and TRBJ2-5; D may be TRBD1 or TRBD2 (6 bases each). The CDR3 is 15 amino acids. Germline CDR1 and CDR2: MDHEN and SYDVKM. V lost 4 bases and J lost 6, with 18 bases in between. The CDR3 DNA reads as TGTGCCAGCAGTTCCGACAGGAGGGTAGGGAAGACCCAGTACTTC. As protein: CASSSDRRVGKTQYF.

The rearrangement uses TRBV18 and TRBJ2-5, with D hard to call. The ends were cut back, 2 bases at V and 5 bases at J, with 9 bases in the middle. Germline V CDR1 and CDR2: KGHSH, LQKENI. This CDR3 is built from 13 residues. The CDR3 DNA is TGTGCCAGCTCACCAATGATAGGGGAGACCCAGTACTTC. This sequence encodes CASSPMIGETQYF.

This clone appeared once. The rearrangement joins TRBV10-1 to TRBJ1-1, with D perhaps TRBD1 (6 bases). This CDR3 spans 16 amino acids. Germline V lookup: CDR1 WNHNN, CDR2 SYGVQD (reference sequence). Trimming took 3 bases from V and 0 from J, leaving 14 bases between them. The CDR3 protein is CASSDLKQGLNTEAFF. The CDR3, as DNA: TGCGCCAGCAGTGACCTAAAACAGGGCCTGAACACTGAAGCTTTCTTT.

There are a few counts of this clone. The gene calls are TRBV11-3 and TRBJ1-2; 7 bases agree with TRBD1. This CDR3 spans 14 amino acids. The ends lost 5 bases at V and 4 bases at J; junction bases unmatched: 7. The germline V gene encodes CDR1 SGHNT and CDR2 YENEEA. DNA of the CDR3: TGTGCCAGCAGCCCACGGACAGGAGGCTATGGCTACACCTTC. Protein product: CASSPRTGGYGYTF.

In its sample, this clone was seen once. Here the CDR3 reads CASSSGTSYFTDTQYF. In nucleotides, the CDR3 is TGCGCCAGCAGCTCCGGGACTAGCTATTTCACAGATACGCAGTATTTT. The rearrangement uses TRBV5-1 and TRBJ2-3, with 9 bases matching TRBD2. The V gene end was trimmed by 3 bases and the J gene end by 2 bases; junction bases not matched to a gene: 7. Germline values: CDR1 SGHRS, CDR2 YFSETQ. CDR3 length: 16 amino acids.

Here the CDR3 DNA reads TGTGCCAGCAGTTTAATCGCAGGGGACTATGGCTACACCTTC. This encodes CASSLIAGDYGYTF. The chain links TRBV28 to TRBJ1-2; a possible D gene is TRBD1 (6 bases). CDR1 is MDHEN and CDR2 is SYDVKM in the germline V gene. The ends were cut back, 2 bases at V and 3 bases at J, with 10 bases in the middle. The CDR3 runs to 14 residues.

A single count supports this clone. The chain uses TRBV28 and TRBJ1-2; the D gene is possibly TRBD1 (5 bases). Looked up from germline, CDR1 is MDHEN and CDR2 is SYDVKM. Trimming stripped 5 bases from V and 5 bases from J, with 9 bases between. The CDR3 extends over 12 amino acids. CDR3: CASSDDSYGYTF. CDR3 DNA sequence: TGTGCCAGCAGTGATGACAGTTATGGCTACACCTTC.